Reported below is one T cell receptor beta chain. Libraries were prepared by immunoSEQ multiplex PCR; TCRdb keeps only in-frame clonotypes and omits some of them. The data show roughly 11,000 clones, 90% to 95% seen once. This entry belongs to a study of technical replicates of blood from several donors. The CDR3 is 13 residues long. Germline V gene data show CDR1 as SGHTA and CDR2 as FQGNSA. Trimming cost V 5 bases and J 6 bases, with 10 bases left between them. Material for sequencing was PBMCs. The rearrangement links TRBV7-2 to TRBJ1-4; D is ambiguous. The origin of this receptor is a human donor in good health. For the CDR3, the DNA is TGTGCCAGCAGCCCCCCCGGTTATGAAAAACTGTTTTTT. Residues: CASSPPGYEKLFF.